This TCR beta chain was retrieved from a study of blood T cell repertoires in COVID-19. Across the whole study: Whether acute or convalescent, the COVID-19 samples came from the United States, Italy and Spain. T cells, B-cell-depleted T cells, or PBMCs provided the cDNA or gDNA that served as material.

This clone was observed a single time. Germline V lookup: CDR1 LNHDA, CDR2 SQIVND (reference sequence). The CDR3 totals 14 residues. The germline V and J ends were trimmed by 7 bases and 7 bases, with 19 bases remaining between them. This table comes from immunoSEQ multiplex PCR, and its TCRdb copy is limited to in-frame clones, with some not included. The sample holds more than 70,000 clones, around nine tenths seen once. Sequenced: peripheral blood. V is TRBV19 and J is TRBJ1-2, with TRBD1 as a possible D gene (5 bases). This TCR derives from a man older than 75 with active or convalescent COVID-19. The CDR3 nucleotides read TGTGCCAGTAAACCCTTAGTAGCAGGGTCTGGCTACACCTTC. Translated: CASKPLVAGSGYTF.